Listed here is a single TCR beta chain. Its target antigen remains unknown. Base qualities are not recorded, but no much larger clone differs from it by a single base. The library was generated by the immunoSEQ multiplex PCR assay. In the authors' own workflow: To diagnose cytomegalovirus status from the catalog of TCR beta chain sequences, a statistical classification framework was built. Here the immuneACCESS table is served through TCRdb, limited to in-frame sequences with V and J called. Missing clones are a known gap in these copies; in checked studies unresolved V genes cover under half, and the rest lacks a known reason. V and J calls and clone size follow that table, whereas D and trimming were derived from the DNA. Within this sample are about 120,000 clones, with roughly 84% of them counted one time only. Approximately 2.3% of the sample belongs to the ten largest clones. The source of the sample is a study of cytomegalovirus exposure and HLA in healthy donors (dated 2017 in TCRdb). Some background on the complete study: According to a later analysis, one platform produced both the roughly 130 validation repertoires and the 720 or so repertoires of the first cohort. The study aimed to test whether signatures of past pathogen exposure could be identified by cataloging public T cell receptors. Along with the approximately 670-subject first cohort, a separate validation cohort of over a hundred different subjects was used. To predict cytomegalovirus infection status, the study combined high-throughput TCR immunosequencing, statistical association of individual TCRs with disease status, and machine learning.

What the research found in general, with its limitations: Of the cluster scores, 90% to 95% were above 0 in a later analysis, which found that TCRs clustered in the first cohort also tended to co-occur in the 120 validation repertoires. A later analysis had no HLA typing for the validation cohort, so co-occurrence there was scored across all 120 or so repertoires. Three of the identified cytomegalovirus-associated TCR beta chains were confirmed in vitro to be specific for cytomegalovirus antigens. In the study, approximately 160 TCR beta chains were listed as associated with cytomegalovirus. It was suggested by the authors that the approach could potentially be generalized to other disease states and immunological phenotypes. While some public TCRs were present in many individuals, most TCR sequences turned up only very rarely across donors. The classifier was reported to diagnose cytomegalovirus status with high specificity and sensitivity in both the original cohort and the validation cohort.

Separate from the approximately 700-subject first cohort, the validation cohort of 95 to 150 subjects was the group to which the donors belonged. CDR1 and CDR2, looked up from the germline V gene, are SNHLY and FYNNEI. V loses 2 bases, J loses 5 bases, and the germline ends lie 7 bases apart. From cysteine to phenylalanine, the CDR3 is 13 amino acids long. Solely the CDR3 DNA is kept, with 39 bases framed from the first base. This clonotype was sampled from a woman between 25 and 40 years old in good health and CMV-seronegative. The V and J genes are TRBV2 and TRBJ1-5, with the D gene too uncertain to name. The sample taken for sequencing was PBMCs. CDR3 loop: CASSEYRDQPQHF. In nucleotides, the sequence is TGTGCCAGCAGTGAATACAGAGATCAGCCCCAGCATTTT.